Each of the 18 T cell receptor beta chains below was sequenced from the same sample in a study of neurological immune-mediated disorders. TCRdb ran MiXCR on the 5' RACE reads and lists one entry per CDR3 protein. The data hold more than 30,000 distinct CDR3 sequences, with 13% observed a single time. Time point given: technical triplicate 2. The sample was CD4+ T cells from blood. Receptors originate from a female donor with HTLV-1-associated myelopathy (HAM/TSP).

At least ten counts were recorded for this clonotype. J is TRBJ1-3 and V is TRBV24-1, with D maybe TRBD1 (5 bases). This CDR3 has 15 residues. V was cut by 0 bases and J by 1 base, with 6 bases left in between. The V gene's germline CDR1 is KGHDR and CDR2 SFDVKD. The CDR3 sequence: CATSDLAGSGNTIYF. CDR3 sequence (DNA): TGTGCCACCAGTGATTTGGCAGGGTCTGGAAACACCATATATTTT.

There are many counts of this clonotype. The chain is built from TRBV5-1 and TRBJ2-7; TRBD1 aligns across 11 bases. The ends lost 4 bases at V and 0 bases at J; junction bases unmatched: 3. This CDR3 region has 15 residues. The germline V gene encodes CDR1 SGHRS and CDR2 YFSETQ. Here the CDR3 DNA reads TGCGCCAGCAGCCTCGGGACAGGGGGCTCCTACGAGCAGTACTTC. Translated: CASSLGTGGSYEQYF.

This chain links TRBV7-3 with TRBJ2-7; D possibly corresponds to TRBD2 (6 bases). The length of the CDR3 is 15 residues. Germline loops: CDR1 SGHTA, CDR2 FQGTGA. V was trimmed by 5 bases and J by 0 bases, leaving 14 bases between them. The CDR3: CASSRMAGSSYEQYF. CDR3 sequence (DNA): TGTGCCAGCAGCCGAATGGCGGGGAGCTCCTACGAGCAGTACTTC.

This clonotype was found many times. The V and J genes are TRBV19 and TRBJ1-1, with D uncertain. This CDR3 is 13 amino acids long. The germline V gene has CDR1 LNHDA and CDR2 SQIVND (reference sequence). V gave up 4 bases and J gave up 0 bases, with 6 bases separating them. The CDR3, as DNA: TGTGCCAGTAGTACAGGTATGAACACTGAAGCTTTCTTT. Amino acid sequence: CASSTGMNTEAFF. The variable domain in full, with the rest retrieved from reference TRBV19 and TRBJ1-1, is DGGITQSPKYLFRKEGQNVTLSCEQNLNHDAMYWYRQDPGQGLRLIYYSQIVNDFQKGDIAEGYSVSREKKESFPLTVTSAQKNPTAFYLCASSTGMNTEAFFGQGTRLTVV.

This clonotype was counted ten times or more. The rearrangement uses TRBV5-1 and TRBJ2-1; D may correspond to TRBD1 or TRBD2 (5 bases each). The CDR3 has 14 amino acids. V shed 2 bases and J shed 4 bases, with 10 bases lying between them. The germline V gene has CDR1 SGHRS and CDR2 YFSETQ. The CDR3 spells CASSLGDVYNEQFF. CDR3 nucleotides: TGCGCCAGCAGCTTAGGGGACGTTTACAATGAGCAGTTCTTC.

The table lists this clonotype with many counts. This chain links TRBV9 with TRBJ2-5, with 9 nucleotides matching TRBD2. The germline V gene encodes CDR1 SGDLS and CDR2 YYNGEE. The CDR3 spans 15 residues. V lost 3 bases to trimming and J lost 4 bases; unmatched junction nucleotides: 7. CDR3 sequence reads: CASSAPGTSIETQYF. DNA of the CDR3: TGTGCCAGCAGCGCCCCCGGGACTAGCATAGAGACCCAGTACTTC.

This clonotype is labeled large. The gene calls are TRBV20-1 and TRBJ2-7, with D possibly matching TRBD2 (5 bases). The germline V gene encodes CDR1 DFQATT and CDR2 SNEGSKA (reference sequence). The CDR3 is made up of 13 amino acids. V lost 1 base and J 3 bases, leaving 10 bases between the germline ends. CDR3 protein: CSARGTAYYEQYF. CDR3 bases: TGCAGTGCTAGAGGGACTGCTTACTACGAGCAGTACTTC.

This clonotype was observed at least ten times. The rearrangement joins TRBV28 to TRBJ2-3; a possible D gene is TRBD2 (6 bases). The CDR3 is 16 residues long. V dropped 2 bases and J dropped 6 bases, with 18 bases sitting between them. Per the germline V gene, CDR1 is MDHEN and CDR2 is SYDVKM. The CDR3 DNA follows: TGTGCCAGCAGTTTAGATCCGGGACTCAGGAGGGATACGCAGTATTTT. It yields the protein CASSLDPGLRRDTQYF.

The V and J genes are TRBV5-4 and TRBJ2-5; 7 positions match TRBD2. The CDR3 has 15 amino acids. CDR1 SGHNT and CDR2 YYREEE come from the germline V gene (reference sequence). With V trimmed by 0 bases and J by 2 bases, 4 bases remained unmatched. The CDR3 bases are TGTGCCAGCAGCTTGGAGGCTAGCGGACAAGAGACCCAGTACTTC. This encodes CASSLEASGQETQYF.

In its sample, this clonotype was seen many times. The chain uses TRBV12-3 or TRBV12-4 and TRBJ1-6, with D tentatively TRBD1 (6 bases). CDR3 length: 12 amino acids. V was trimmed by 5 bases and J by 9 bases, leaving 8 bases between them. Here the CDR3 DNA reads TGTGCCAGCAGTACAGGGAGTTCACCCCTCCACTTT. It encodes CASSTGSSPLHF.

The CDR3 reads CASSPGTGSSYEQYF. CDR3 sequence (DNA): TGTGCCAGCAGCCCCGGGACAGGGAGCTCCTACGAGCAGTACTTC. The chain recombines TRBV6-6 with TRBJ2-7; TRBD1 agrees at 9 bases. Per germline, CDR1 MNHNY and CDR2 SVGAGI (reference sequence). The CDR3 is 15 amino acids. V gave up 6 bases and J gave up 0 bases; unmatched junction bases: 6.

This clonotype was observed at least ten times. The rearrangement joins TRBV18 to TRBJ2-1; TRBD2 might be the D (6 bases). Looked up from germline, CDR1 is KGHSH and CDR2 is LQKENI. The CDR3 spans 13 residues. V was pared by 3 bases and J by 6 bases, with 9 bases between. The CDR3 DNA sequence: TGTGCCAGCTCACCCTACGGGAGCAATGAGCAGTTCTTC. Encoded protein: CASSPYGSNEQFF.

For this clonotype: One end of the junction does not line up with germline, which may come from a read error. V usage is TRBV4-1 and J usage is TRBJ2-5; 10 bases are a match to TRBD2. In germline, CDR1 is MGHRA, CDR2 YSYEKL. This CDR3 is built from 17 residues. The CDR3, as DNA: TGCGACAGCAGCCAAGGGGGACTAGCGCCCACGGGAGAGACCCAGTACTTC. This gives the protein CDSSQGGLAPTGETQYF.

This clonotype appeared once. The chain has TRBV4-1 and TRBJ2-3; TRBD2 might be the D (6 bases). Germline V CDR1 and CDR2: MGHRA, YSYEKL. Trimming stripped 4 bases from V and 1 base from J, with 12 bases between. The CDR3 covers 15 residues. The CDR3 protein is CASSRGVGGTDTQYF. In DNA form, the CDR3 reads TGCGCCAGCAGCCGGGGGGTGGGGGGCACAGATACGCAGTATTTT.

The table lists this clonotype with many counts. CDR3 bases: TGTGCCAGCAGTCCGGGACACGGAAACTATGGCTACACCTTC. It is translated as CASSPGHGNYGYTF. This chain joins TRBV5-6 and TRBJ1-2, with TRBD1 as a possible D gene (6 bases). Trimming took 5 bases from V and 2 from J, leaving 13 bases between them. The CDR3 covers 14 residues. Germline CDR1 is SGHDT and CDR2 is YYEEEE. Together with reference TRBV5-6 and TRBJ1-2, the CDR3 gives the full variable domain: DAGVTQSPTHLIKTRGQQVTLRCSPKSGHDTVSWYQQALGQGPQFIFQYYEEEERQRGNFPDRFSGHQFPNYSSELNVNALLLGDSALYLCASSPGHGNYGYTFGSGTRLTVV.

This clonotype was observed at least ten times. The chain carries TRBV20-1 and TRBJ2-3; a weak D match, TRBD1 (6 bases). Germline loops: CDR1 DFQATT, CDR2 SNEGSKA (reference sequence). Between the trimmed V and J ends, which lost 7 bases and 5 bases, there was a span of 13 bases. This CDR3 has 12 amino acids. Here the CDR3 DNA reads TGCAGTGGGGGGCCCCAAGGAGATACGCAGTATTTT. Its translation: CSGGPQGDTQYF.

There are many counts of this clonotype. This chain uses TRBV20-1 with TRBJ2-7; D gene unclear. The CDR3 is made up of 13 amino acids. The V end lost 0 bases, the J end lost 5 bases, and 11 bases lay between the germline ends. In germline, CDR1 is DFQATT, CDR2 SNEGSKA (reference sequence). The CDR3 DNA follows: TGCAGTGCTAGAGATAAGGGCCTCGACGAGCAGTACTTC. Protein: CSARDKGLDEQYF.

This clonotype qualifies as medium-sized. The chain joins TRBV2 to TRBJ2-3, with D possibly matching TRBD2 (7 bases). V lost 2 bases to trimming and J lost 4 bases, with 10 bases between them. Germline CDR1 is SNHLY and CDR2 is FYNNEI. The CDR3 is 14 residues long. The CDR3 loop is CASSEWEGADTQYF. In DNA form, the CDR3 reads TGTGCCAGCAGTGAATGGGAGGGGGCAGATACGCAGTATTTT.